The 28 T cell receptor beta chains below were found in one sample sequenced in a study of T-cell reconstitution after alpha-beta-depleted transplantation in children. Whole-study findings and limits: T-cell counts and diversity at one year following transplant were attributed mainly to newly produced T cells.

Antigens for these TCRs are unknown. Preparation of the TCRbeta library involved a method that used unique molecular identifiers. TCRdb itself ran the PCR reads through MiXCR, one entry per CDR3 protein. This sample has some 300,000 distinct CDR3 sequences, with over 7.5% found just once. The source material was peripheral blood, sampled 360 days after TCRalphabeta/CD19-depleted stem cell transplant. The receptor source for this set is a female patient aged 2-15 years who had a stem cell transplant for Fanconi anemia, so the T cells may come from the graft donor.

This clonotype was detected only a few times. In nucleotides, the CDR3 is TGTGCCAGCAGCTGGACCGGAGGGGCGGGGGGTTCCGAGCGGGGAAGTGAGCAGTTCTTC. Its translation: CASSWTGGAGGSERGSEQFF. The chain uses TRBV9 and TRBJ2-1, with 8 bases identical to TRBD2. V shed 4 bases, J shed 9 bases, and the junction held 27 bases outside the gene matches. CDR3 length: 20 amino acids. Germline loops: CDR1 SGDLS, CDR2 YYNGEE.

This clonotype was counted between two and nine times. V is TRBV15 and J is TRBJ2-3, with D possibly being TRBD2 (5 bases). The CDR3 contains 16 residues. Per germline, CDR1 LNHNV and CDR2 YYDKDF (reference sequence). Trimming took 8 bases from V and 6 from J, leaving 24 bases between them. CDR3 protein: CATQARAGLLLDTQYF. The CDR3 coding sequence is TGTGCCACCCAGGCGCGGGCTGGTCTACTTCTGGATACGCAGTATTTT.

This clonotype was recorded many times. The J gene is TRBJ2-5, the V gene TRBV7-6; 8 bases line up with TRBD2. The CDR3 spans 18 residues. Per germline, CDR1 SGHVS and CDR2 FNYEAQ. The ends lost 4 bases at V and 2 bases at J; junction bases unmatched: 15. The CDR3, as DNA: TGTGCCAGCAGCTCACGCGGCGTGTGGCTAGCGGGTCAAGAGACCCAGTACTTC. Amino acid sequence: CASSSRGVWLAGQETQYF.

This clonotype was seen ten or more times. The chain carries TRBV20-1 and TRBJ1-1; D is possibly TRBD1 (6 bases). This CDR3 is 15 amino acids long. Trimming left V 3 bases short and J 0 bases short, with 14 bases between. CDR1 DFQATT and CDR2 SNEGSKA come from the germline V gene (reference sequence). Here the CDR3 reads CSASHRVDVNTEAFF. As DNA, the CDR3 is TGCAGTGCTAGCCACAGGGTCGATGTGAACACTGAAGCTTTCTTT.

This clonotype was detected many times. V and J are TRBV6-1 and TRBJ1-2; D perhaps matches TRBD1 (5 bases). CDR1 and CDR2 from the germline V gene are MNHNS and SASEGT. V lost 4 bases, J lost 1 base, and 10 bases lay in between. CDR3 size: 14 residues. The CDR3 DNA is TGTGCCAGCAGTGCCCGGGACGGTAACTATGGCTACACCTTC. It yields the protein CASSARDGNYGYTF.

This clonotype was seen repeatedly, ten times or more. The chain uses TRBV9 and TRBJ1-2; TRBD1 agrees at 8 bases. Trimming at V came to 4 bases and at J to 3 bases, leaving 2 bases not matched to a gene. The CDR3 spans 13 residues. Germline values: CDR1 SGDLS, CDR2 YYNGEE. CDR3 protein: CASSRGQDYGYTF. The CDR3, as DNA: TGTGCCAGCAGCCGGGGACAGGACTATGGCTACACCTTC. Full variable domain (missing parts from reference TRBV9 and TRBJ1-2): DSGVTQTPKHLITATGQRVTLRCSPRSGDLSVYWYQQSLDQGLQFLIQYYNGEERAKGNILERFSAQQFPDLHSELNLSSLELGDSALYFCASSRGQDYGYTFGSGTRLTVV.

The CDR3, as DNA: TGTGCCAGCTTCCACAGAACCCCCCACCCGGGTGAGCAGTTCTTC. Its translation is CASFHRTPHPGEQFF. This rearrangement joins TRBV18 to TRBJ2-1; D ambiguous. CDR1 KGHSH and CDR2 LQKENI come from the germline V gene. Trimming removed 7 bases from V and 9 bases from J, with 22 bases in between. The CDR3 contains 15 residues.

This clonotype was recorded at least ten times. The CDR3 bases are TGTGCCAGCAGCAAAGGACAGGGGAGTCAATACAATGAGCAGTTCTTC. Its translation is CASSKGQGSQYNEQFF. This chain connects TRBV12-3 or TRBV12-4 to TRBJ2-1, with 9 bases matching TRBD1. This CDR3 comprises 16 residues. Losses at the gene ends were 6 bases for V and 4 bases for J; bases not matched to a gene: 10.

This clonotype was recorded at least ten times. The DNA of the CDR3 is TGTGCCAGCAGCCCTGTGCCTAGCGGGGGGACAGATACGCAGTATTTT. This codes for CASSPVPSGGTDTQYF. This chain uses TRBV7-2 with TRBJ2-3; 11 positions agree with TRBD2. The CDR3 has 16 amino acids. The germline V gene encodes CDR1 SGHTA and CDR2 FQGNSA. V dropped 5 bases and J dropped 3; count of bases not matched to a gene: 7.

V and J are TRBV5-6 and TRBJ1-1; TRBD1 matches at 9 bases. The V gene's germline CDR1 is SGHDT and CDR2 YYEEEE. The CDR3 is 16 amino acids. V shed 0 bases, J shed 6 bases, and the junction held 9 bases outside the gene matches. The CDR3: CASSLAMGDRAPEAFF. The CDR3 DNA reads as TGTGCCAGCAGCTTGGCAATGGGGGACAGGGCTCCTGAAGCTTTCTTT.

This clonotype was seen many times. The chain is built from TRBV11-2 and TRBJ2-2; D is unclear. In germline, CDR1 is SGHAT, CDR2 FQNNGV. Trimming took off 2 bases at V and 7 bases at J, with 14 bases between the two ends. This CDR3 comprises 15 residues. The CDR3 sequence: CASSLSWSVSGELFF. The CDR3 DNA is TGTGCCAGCAGCTTAAGTTGGTCAGTAAGCGGGGAGCTGTTTTTT. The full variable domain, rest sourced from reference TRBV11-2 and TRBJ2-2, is EAGVAQSPRYKIIEKRQSVAFWCNPISGHATLYWYQQILGQGPKLLIQFQNNGVVDDSQLPKDRFSAERLKGVDSTLKIQPAKLEDSAVYLCASSLSWSVSGELFFGEGSRLTVL.

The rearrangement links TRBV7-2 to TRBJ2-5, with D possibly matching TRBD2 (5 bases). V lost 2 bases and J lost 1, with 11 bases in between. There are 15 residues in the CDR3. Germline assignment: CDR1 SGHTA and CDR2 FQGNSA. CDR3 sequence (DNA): TGTGCCAGCAGCTTAACTAGTCGGGTCCAAGAGACCCAGTACTTC. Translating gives CASSLTSRVQETQYF. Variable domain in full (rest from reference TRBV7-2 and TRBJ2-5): GAGVSQSPSNKVTEKGKDVELRCDPISGHTALYWYRQSLGQGLEFLIYFQGNSAPDKSGLPSDRFSAERTGGSVSTLTIQRTQQEDSAVYLCASSLTSRVQETQYFGPGTRLLVL.

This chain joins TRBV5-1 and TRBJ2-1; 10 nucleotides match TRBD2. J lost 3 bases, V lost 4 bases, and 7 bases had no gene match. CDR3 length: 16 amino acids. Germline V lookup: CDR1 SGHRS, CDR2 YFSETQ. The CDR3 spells CASSPRERGGYNEQFF. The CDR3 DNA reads TGCGCCAGCAGCCCCCGTGAGCGGGGGGGCTACAATGAGCAGTTCTTC.

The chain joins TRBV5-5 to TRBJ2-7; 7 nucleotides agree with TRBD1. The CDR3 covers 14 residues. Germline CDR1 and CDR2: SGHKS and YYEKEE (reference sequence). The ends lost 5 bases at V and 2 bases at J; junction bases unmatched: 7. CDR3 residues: CASRGTDPTYEQYV. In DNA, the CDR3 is TGTGCCAGCAGAGGGACAGACCCCACCTACGAGCAGTACGTC.

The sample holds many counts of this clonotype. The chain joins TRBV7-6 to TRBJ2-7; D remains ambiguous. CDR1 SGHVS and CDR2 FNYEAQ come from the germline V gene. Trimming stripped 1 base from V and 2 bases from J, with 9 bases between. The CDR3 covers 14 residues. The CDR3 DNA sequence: TGTGCCAGCAGCTTAGGAGCGTCCCCCTACGAGCAGTACTTC. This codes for CASSLGASPYEQYF.

The CDR3 sequence is CAIRGLAERDTQYF. CDR3 nucleotide sequence: TGTGCCATCAGAGGACTAGCGGAACGGGATACGCAGTATTTT. This chain connects TRBV10-3 to TRBJ2-3, with 10 positions matching TRBD2. Germline CDR1 reads ENHRY; CDR2 reads SYGVKD. This CDR3 region has 14 residues. Germline trimming cut 6 bases from V and 6 bases from J; bases unmatched to any gene: 6.

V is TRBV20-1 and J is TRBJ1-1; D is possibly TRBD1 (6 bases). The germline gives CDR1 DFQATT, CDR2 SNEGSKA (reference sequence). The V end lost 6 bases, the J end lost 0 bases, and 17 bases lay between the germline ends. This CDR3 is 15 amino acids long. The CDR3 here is CSAKAGGGLNTEAFF. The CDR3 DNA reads TGCAGTGCAAAGGCAGGAGGGGGGCTGAACACTGAAGCTTTCTTT.

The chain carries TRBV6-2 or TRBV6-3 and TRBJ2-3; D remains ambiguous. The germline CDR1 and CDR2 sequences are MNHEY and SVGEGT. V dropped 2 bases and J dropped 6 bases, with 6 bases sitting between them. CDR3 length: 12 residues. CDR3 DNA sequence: TGTGCCAGCAGTTACCCCCCCGATACGCAGTATTTT. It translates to CASSYPPDTQYF.

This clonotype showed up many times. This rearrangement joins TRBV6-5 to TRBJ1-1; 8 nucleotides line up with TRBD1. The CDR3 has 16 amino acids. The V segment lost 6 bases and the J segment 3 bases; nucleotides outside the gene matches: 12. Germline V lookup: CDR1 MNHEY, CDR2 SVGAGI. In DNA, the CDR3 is TGTGCCAGCAGGCCAGTCGTCAGGGGGCCTGACACTGAAGCTTTCTTT. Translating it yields CASRPVVRGPDTEAFF.

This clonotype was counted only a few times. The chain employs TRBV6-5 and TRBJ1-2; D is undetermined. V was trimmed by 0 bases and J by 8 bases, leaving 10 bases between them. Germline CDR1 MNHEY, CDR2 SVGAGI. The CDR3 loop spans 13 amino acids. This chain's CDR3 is CASSYSSQTGYTF. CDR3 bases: TGTGCCAGCAGTTACTCGTCCCAGACCGGCTACACCTTC.

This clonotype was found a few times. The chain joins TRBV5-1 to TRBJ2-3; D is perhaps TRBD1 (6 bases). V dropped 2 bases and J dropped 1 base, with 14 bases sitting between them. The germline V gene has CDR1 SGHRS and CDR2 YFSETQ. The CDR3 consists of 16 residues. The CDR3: CASSLQGPFGTDTQYF. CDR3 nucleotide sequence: TGCGCCAGCAGCTTACAGGGACCCTTCGGCACAGATACGCAGTATTTT. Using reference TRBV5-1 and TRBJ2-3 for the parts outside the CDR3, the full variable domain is KAGVTQTPRYLIKTRGQQVTLSCSPISGHRSVSWYQQTPGQGLQFLFEYFSETQRNKGNFPGRFSGRQFSNSRSEMNVSTLELGDSALYLCASSLQGPFGTDTQYFGPGTRLTVL.

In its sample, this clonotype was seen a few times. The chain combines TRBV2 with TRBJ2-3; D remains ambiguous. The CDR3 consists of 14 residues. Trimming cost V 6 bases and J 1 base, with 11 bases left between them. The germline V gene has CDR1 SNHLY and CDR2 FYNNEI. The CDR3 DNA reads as TGTGCCAGCAGACGAACGGAAGGCACAGATACGCAGTATTTT. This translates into CASRRTEGTDTQYF. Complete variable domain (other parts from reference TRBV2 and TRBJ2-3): EPEVTQTPSHQVTQMGQEVILRCVPISNHLYFYWYRQILGQKVEFLVSFYNNEISEKSEIFDDQFSVERPDGSNFTLKIRSTKLEDSAMYFCASRRTEGTDTQYFGPGTRLTVL.

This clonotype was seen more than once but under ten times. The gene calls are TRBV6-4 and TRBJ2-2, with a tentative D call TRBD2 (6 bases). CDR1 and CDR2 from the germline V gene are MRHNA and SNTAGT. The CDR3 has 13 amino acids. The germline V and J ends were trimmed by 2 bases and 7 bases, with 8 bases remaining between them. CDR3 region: CASSDRGGGELFF. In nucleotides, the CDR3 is TGTGCCAGCAGTGACAGGGGAGGCGGGGAGCTGTTTTTT.

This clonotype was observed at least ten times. The CDR3 region has the DNA TGCAGTGCTAGATCTCGGGGACATCAGCCCCAGCATTTT. Its protein product is CSARSRGHQPQHF. The chain joins TRBV20-1 to TRBJ1-5; tentative D call: TRBD1 (5 bases). Looked up from germline, CDR1 is DFQATT and CDR2 is SNEGSKA (reference sequence). V was clipped by 2 bases and J by 5 bases, with 10 bases between them. CDR3 size: 13 residues.

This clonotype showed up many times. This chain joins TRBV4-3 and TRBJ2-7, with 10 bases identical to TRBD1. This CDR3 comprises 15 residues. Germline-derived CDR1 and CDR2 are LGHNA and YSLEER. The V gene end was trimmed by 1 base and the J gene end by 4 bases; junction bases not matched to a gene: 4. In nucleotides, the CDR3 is TGCGCCAGCAGCCAAGTGGGGACAGGGGAATACGAGCAGTACTTC. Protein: CASSQVGTGEYEQYF.

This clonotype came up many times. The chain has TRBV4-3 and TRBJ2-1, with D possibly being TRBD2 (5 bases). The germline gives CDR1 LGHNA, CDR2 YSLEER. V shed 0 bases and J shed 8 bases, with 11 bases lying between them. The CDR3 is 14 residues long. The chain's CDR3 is CASSQDEGFDEQFF. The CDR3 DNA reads TGCGCCAGCAGCCAAGATGAGGGCTTCGATGAGCAGTTCTTC.

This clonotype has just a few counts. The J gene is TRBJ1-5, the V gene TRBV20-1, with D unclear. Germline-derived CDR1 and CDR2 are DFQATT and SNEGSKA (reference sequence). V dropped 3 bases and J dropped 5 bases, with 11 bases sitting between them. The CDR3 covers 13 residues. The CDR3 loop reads CSASGGVDQPQHF. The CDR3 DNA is TGCAGTGCTAGCGGCGGAGTTGATCAGCCCCAGCATTTT.

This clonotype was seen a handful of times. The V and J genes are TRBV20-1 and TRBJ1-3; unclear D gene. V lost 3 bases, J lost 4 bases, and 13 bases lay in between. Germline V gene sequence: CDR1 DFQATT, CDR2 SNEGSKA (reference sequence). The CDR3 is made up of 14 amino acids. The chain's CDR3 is CSASNMVKGNTIYF. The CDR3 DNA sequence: TGCAGTGCTAGTAACATGGTAAAAGGAAACACCATATATTTT.